These 31 T cell receptor beta chains came from one sample sequenced in a study of T cells after yellow fever vaccination. TCRdb re-analysed the 5' RACE reads in MiXCR, keeping a single row per CDR3 protein. The sample lists roughly 140,000 distinct CDR3 sequences, about 8% seen once, with roughly 0.71% in the top ten. Material: CD4+ T cells sorted from PBMCs, obtained 5 days after the yellow fever booster vaccination. The origin of the receptors is a man under 40 who received the YFV17D yellow fever vaccine.

This clonotype appeared many times. The CDR3: CASSQARTSSYNEQFF. DNA for the CDR3: TGCGCCAGCAGCCAAGCGCGCACGAGCTCCTACAATGAGCAGTTCTTC. J is TRBJ2-1 and V is TRBV4-3; D unresolved. Germline V CDR1 and CDR2: LGHNA, YSLEER. The CDR3 has 16 residues. The V end was cut by 1 base, the J end by 0 bases, with 10 bases between.

This clonotype was seen at least ten times. The rearrangement uses TRBV11-2 and TRBJ2-2, with D uncertain. The germline V and J ends were trimmed by 1 base and 6 bases, with 6 bases remaining between them. CDR1 and CDR2 from the germline V gene are SGHAT and FQNNGV. The CDR3 covers 13 residues. The CDR3, as DNA: TGTGCCAGCAGCTTAGTCACAGCCGGGGAGCTGTTTTTT. Translating it yields CASSLVTAGELFF.

Points on this clonotype: This may stem from a read error, because a much larger clone lies one nucleotide away. V is TRBV20-1 and J is TRBJ1-2, with 10 bases lining up with TRBD1. The CDR3 runs 13 residues. Per germline, CDR1 DFQATT and CDR2 SNEGSKA (reference sequence). The CDR3 bases are TGCAGTGCTAGGAGGGGGACAGGGGACGGCTACATCTTC. Residues: CSARRGTGDGYIF.

This clonotype was seen repeatedly, ten times or more. The chain combines TRBV2 with TRBJ2-5; 7 bases match TRBD1. This CDR3 spans 17 amino acids. Germline CDR1 reads SNHLY; CDR2 reads FYNNEI. Losses at the gene ends were 6 bases for V and 0 bases for J; bases not matched to a gene: 13. The CDR3, as DNA: TGTGCCAGCAGGACGGGGACAGTACTCTTATACCAAGAGACCCAGTACTTC. This translates into CASRTGTVLLYQETQYF. Together with reference TRBV2 and TRBJ2-5, the CDR3 gives the full variable domain: EPEVTQTPSHQVTQMGQEVILRCVPISNHLYFYWYRQILGQKVEFLVSFYNNEISEKSEIFDDQFSVERPDGSNFTLKIRSTKLEDSAMYFCASRTGTVLLYQETQYFGPGTRLLVL.

This clonotype has at least ten counts. This sequence joins TRBV10-3 and TRBJ2-5; 9 bases are shared with TRBD2. Germline V gene sequence: CDR1 ENHRY, CDR2 SYGVKD. The V gene end was trimmed by 5 bases and the J gene end by 5 bases; junction bases not matched to a gene: 9. This CDR3 spans 15 amino acids. DNA for the CDR3: TGTGCCATCAGTACAACTAGCGGGCGCGGTGAGACCCAGTACTTC. It yields the protein CAISTTSGRGETQYF.

This clonotype was recorded at least ten times. The chain combines TRBV7-9 with TRBJ2-7; D possibly corresponds to TRBD1 (5 bases). Germline CDR1 SEHNR, CDR2 FQNEAQ (reference sequence). Deletions cut 0 bases from V and 0 bases from J, with 6 bases between. The CDR3 is made up of 14 amino acids. CDR3 region: CASSLATDSYEQYF. The DNA of the CDR3 is TGTGCCAGCAGCTTAGCGACAGACTCCTACGAGCAGTACTTC.

This clonotype came up many times. The CDR3 here is CASSQGWGIENIQYF. The CDR3 DNA sequence: TGCGCCAGCAGCCAAGGCTGGGGTATCGAAAACATTCAGTACTTC. V usage is TRBV4-3 and J usage is TRBJ2-4; the D is unclear. Trimming stripped 1 base from V and 5 bases from J, with 12 bases between. The CDR3 totals 15 residues. Germline V gene data show CDR1 as LGHNA and CDR2 as YSLEER.

This clonotype was observed many times. This chain connects TRBV3-1 to TRBJ2-7; D is ambiguous. With 1 base removed from V and 6 bases from J, the gap between germline ends came to 4 bases. The CDR3 sequence is 11 residues long. Germline CDR1 and CDR2: LGHDT and YNNKEL (reference sequence). The CDR3 here is CASSQGGEQYF. In DNA, the CDR3 is TGTGCCAGCAGCCAAGGCGGCGAGCAGTACTTC.

There are many counts of this clonotype. The chain carries TRBV12-3 or TRBV12-4 and TRBJ2-2; TRBD1 matches 7 bases. The length of the CDR3 is 16 residues. The V and J ends lost 6 bases and 0 bases, in that order; junction bases with no gene match: 7. CDR3 coding DNA: TGTGCCAGCAGCTACTTGCAGGGGGCGAACACCGGGGAGCTGTTTTTT. Its protein product is CASSYLQGANTGELFF.

This chain links TRBV5-1 with TRBJ2-5, with D possibly matching TRBD2 (5 bases). This CDR3 comprises 15 residues. Germline loops: CDR1 SGHRS, CDR2 YFSETQ. The germline V and J ends were trimmed by 0 bases and 2 bases, with 11 bases remaining between them. The CDR3 DNA sequence: TGCGCCAGCAGCTTGGCGCGGGCAGCTCAAGAGACCCAGTACTTC. As protein: CASSLARAAQETQYF. The variable domain in full, completed from reference TRBV5-1 and TRBJ2-5, reads KAGVTQTPRYLIKTRGQQVTLSCSPISGHRSVSWYQQTPGQGLQFLFEYFSETQRNKGNFPGRFSGRQFSNSRSEMNVSTLELGDSALYLCASSLARAAQETQYFGPGTRLLVL.

This clonotype appeared many times. The chain couples TRBV5-4 to TRBJ2-1; D uncertain. There are 16 residues in the CDR3. CDR1 is SGHNT, CDR2 YYREEE, per germline (reference sequence). Trimming cost V 0 bases and J 1 base, with 11 bases left between them. For the CDR3, the DNA is TGTGCCAGCAGCTTGGCAGCTAGTATATCCTACAATGAGCAGTTCTTC. The encoded protein is CASSLAASISYNEQFF.

This clonotype was observed at least ten times. The chain employs TRBV7-2 and TRBJ2-4, with D perhaps TRBD2 (6 bases). Germline V gene sequence: CDR1 SGHTA, CDR2 FQGNSA. V lost 5 bases to trimming and J lost 2 bases, with 13 bases between them. This CDR3 is built from 15 residues. The CDR3 DNA follows: TGTGCCAGCAGCCTATTCCGGGACTCCAAAAACATTCAGTACTTC. This codes for CASSLFRDSKNIQYF.

This clonotype was recorded at least ten times. The chain recombines TRBV6-1 with TRBJ2-3; weak D call: TRBD1 (6 bases). This CDR3 is 17 amino acids long. Germline CDR1 is MNHNS and CDR2 is SASEGT. V was clipped by 3 bases and J by 0 bases, with 16 bases between them. CDR3 in amino acids: CASSDQSGTTSTDTQYF. In DNA form, the CDR3 reads TGTGCCAGCAGTGACCAATCCGGGACAACTAGCACAGATACGCAGTATTTT.

This clonotype was counted many times. The chain joins TRBV5-1 to TRBJ2-2; 8 bases line up with TRBD1. The CDR3 extends over 13 amino acids. V dropped 8 bases and J dropped 3; count of bases not matched to a gene: 3. The V gene's germline CDR1 is SGHRS and CDR2 YFSETQ. CDR3 residues: CASETGDTGELFF. As DNA, the CDR3 is TGCGCCAGTGAGACAGGGGACACCGGGGAGCTGTTTTTT. Full variable domain (missing parts from reference TRBV5-1 and TRBJ2-2): KAGVTQTPRYLIKTRGQQVTLSCSPISGHRSVSWYQQTPGQGLQFLFEYFSETQRNKGNFPGRFSGRQFSNSRSEMNVSTLELGDSALYLCASETGDTGELFFGEGSRLTVL.

A note on this clonotype: A single base separates this from a much larger clone, so it may be a read error. This rearrangement joins TRBV7-2 to TRBJ2-1; D is unclear. This CDR3 contains 12 residues. Germline V lookup: CDR1 SGHTA, CDR2 FQGNSA. The CDR3 reads CARSFFYNEQFF. CDR3 nucleotides: TGTGCCAGAAGCTTCTTTTACAATGAGCAGTTCTTC.

This clonotype was observed a handful of times. The rearrangement joins TRBV5-4 to TRBJ2-7; tentatively, D is TRBD1 or TRBD2 (5 bases each). The V gene's germline CDR1 is SGHNT and CDR2 YYREEE (reference sequence). CDR3 length equals 13 residues. V dropped 3 bases and J dropped 6 bases, with 13 bases sitting between them. The CDR3 sequence is CASSWGREGEQYF. The CDR3 nucleotides read TGTGCCAGCAGCTGGGGACGCGAGGGCGAGCAGTACTTC.

This chain joins TRBV19 and TRBJ2-1; 8 positions agree with TRBD2. CDR1 and CDR2 from the germline V gene are LNHDA and SQIVND (reference sequence). With 6 bases clipped from V and 15 bases from J, the junction kept 19 bases outside the gene matches. The CDR3 runs 15 residues. CDR3 residues: CASRGSGTRSRGPFF. In DNA form, the CDR3 reads TGTGCCAGTAGGGGAAGTGGGACTAGGAGTAGGGGTCCGTTCTTC.

This clonotype was detected ten times or more. The J gene is TRBJ2-5, the V gene TRBV5-1; 7 positions agree with TRBD2. Losses at the gene ends were 0 bases for V and 2 bases for J; bases not matched to a gene: 7. The germline CDR1 and CDR2 sequences are SGHRS and YFSETQ. The CDR3 extends over 16 amino acids. CDR3 region: CASSLVGSSGQETQYF. CDR3 bases: TGCGCCAGCAGCTTGGTAGGCTCTAGCGGACAAGAGACCCAGTACTTC.

The table lists this clonotype with many counts. V is TRBV7-2 and J is TRBJ2-7, with 9 bases matching TRBD2. This CDR3 contains 14 residues. Germline CDR1 and CDR2: SGHTA and FQGNSA. Trimming at V came to 5 bases and at J to 5 bases, leaving 7 bases not matched to a gene. This CDR3 is CASSLSGSYDEQYF. The CDR3 bases are TGTGCCAGCAGCCTTAGCGGGAGCTATGACGAGCAGTACTTC.

This rearrangement joins TRBV5-6 to TRBJ2-1, with D hard to call. The CDR3 has 13 residues. Germline CDR1 and CDR2: SGHDT and YYEEEE. The V end lost 0 bases, the J end lost 7 bases, and 8 bases lay between the germline ends. The CDR3 is CASSLAYKNEQFF. Written as DNA, the CDR3 is TGTGCCAGCAGCTTGGCCTACAAAAATGAGCAGTTCTTC.

The CDR3 reads CSSGLAGTVADTQYF. The CDR3 coding sequence is TGCAGTAGCGGACTAGCGGGAACGGTCGCAGATACGCAGTATTTT. The chain joins TRBV20-1 to TRBJ2-3, with TRBD2 identical over 12 bases. Germline-derived CDR1 and CDR2 are DFQATT and SNEGSKA (reference sequence). This CDR3 region has 15 residues. The junction had 10 bases not matched to a gene; V was cut back by 8 bases and J by 4 bases.

This clonotype was counted many times. The V call is TRBV12-3 or TRBV12-4, the J call TRBJ2-5; TRBD2 matches at 8 bases. Germline trimming cut 3 bases from V and 4 bases from J; bases unmatched to any gene: 1. CDR3 length: 13 amino acids. CDR3 in DNA: TGTGCCAGCAGTTTGGGGACTAGAGAGACCCAGTACTTC. It encodes CASSLGTRETQYF.

This clonotype appeared many times. The chain couples TRBV7-9 to TRBJ2-3; tentative D call: TRBD1 (5 bases). The CDR3 extends over 14 amino acids. V lost 3 bases and J 0 bases, leaving 7 bases between the germline ends. Germline CDR1 and CDR2: SEHNR and FQNEAQ (reference sequence). In DNA, the CDR3 is TGTGCCAGCAGCTTCGACAGCAGCACAGATACGCAGTATTTT. This translates into CASSFDSSTDTQYF.

This clonotype was seen many times. The chain combines TRBV20-1 with TRBJ2-7; no clear D gene. V was pared by 3 bases and J by 2 bases, with 11 bases between. There are 13 residues in the CDR3. Germline V gene sequence: CDR1 DFQATT, CDR2 SNEGSKA (reference sequence). The CDR3 loop reads CSASTTATYEQYF. The CDR3 bases are TGCAGTGCTAGCACGACTGCGACCTACGAGCAGTACTTC.

In this sample, this clonotype turned up many times. The gene calls are TRBV20-1 and TRBJ2-5, with D perhaps TRBD1 or TRBD2 (5 bases each). This CDR3 region has 14 residues. Germline values: CDR1 DFQATT, CDR2 SNEGSKA (reference sequence). The V and J ends lost 5 bases and 0 bases respectively, with 13 bases between them. The CDR3 nucleotides read TGCAGTGCTTGGGTCCGGGGCGACCAAGAGACCCAGTACTTC. This translates into CSAWVRGDQETQYF.

This clonotype was counted many times. This chain uses TRBV5-1 with TRBJ2-2; D is ambiguous. With 0 bases removed from V and 6 bases from J, the gap between germline ends came to 9 bases. This CDR3 has 14 amino acids. The germline gives CDR1 SGHRS, CDR2 YFSETQ. This chain's CDR3 is CASSLALGSGELFF. CDR3 DNA sequence: TGCGCCAGCAGCTTGGCCTTGGGGTCCGGGGAGCTGTTTTTT.

This clonotype was detected many times. This sequence joins TRBV20-1 and TRBJ2-5, with a possible D match to TRBD1 (5 bases). Deletions cut 4 bases from V and 3 bases from J, with 9 bases between. This CDR3 contains 12 residues. Germline V CDR1 and CDR2: DFQATT, SNEGSKA (reference sequence). The CDR3 is CSATTDKETQYF. The CDR3 DNA reads as TGCAGTGCTACGACGGACAAAGAGACCCAGTACTTC.

Concerning this clonotype itself: This may arise from a read error, as a much more abundant clone is one base away. The CDR3 is CASRPRRGAGELFF. In nucleotides, the CDR3 is TGTGCCAGCAGACCTCGGAGGGGCGCCGGGGAGCTGTTTTTT. The rearrangement links TRBV7-2 to TRBJ2-2; the D gene is possibly TRBD2 (6 bases). V lost 6 bases and J 6 bases, leaving 14 bases between the germline ends. This CDR3 is 14 amino acids long. The germline V gene has CDR1 SGHTA and CDR2 FQGNSA.

This clonotype was counted ten times or more. V is TRBV28 and J is TRBJ1-2; TRBD1 aligns across 8 bases. The CDR3 consists of 14 residues. The J segment lost 5 bases and the V segment lost 7 bases, leaving 9 bases of the junction unmatched. Germline values: CDR1 MDHEN, CDR2 SYDVKM. This CDR3 reads CASTLGDRSYGYTF. The CDR3 nucleotides are TGTGCCAGCACCTTAGGGGACAGGAGTTATGGCTACACCTTC.

The chain carries TRBV4-2 and TRBJ1-3; 7 nucleotides agree with TRBD1. This CDR3 is 15 amino acids long. V was clipped by 6 bases and J by 4 bases; unmatched bases: 9. Looked up from germline, CDR1 is LGHNA and CDR2 is YNFKEQ. CDR3 nucleotides: TGTGCCAGCAGGGGCGGGACAGACGCCGGAAACACCATATATTTT. Translating it yields CASRGGTDAGNTIYF.

This clonotype was found many times. V usage is TRBV20-1 and J usage is TRBJ2-7, with 9 bases lining up with TRBD2. J lost 3 bases, V lost 2 bases, and 8 bases had no gene match. The V gene's germline CDR1 is DFQATT and CDR2 SNEGSKA (reference sequence). The CDR3 loop spans 15 amino acids. In nucleotides, the CDR3 is TGCAGTGCTAGACCAGCGGGAGGCCAATACTACGAGCAGTACTTC. Protein product: CSARPAGGQYYEQYF.